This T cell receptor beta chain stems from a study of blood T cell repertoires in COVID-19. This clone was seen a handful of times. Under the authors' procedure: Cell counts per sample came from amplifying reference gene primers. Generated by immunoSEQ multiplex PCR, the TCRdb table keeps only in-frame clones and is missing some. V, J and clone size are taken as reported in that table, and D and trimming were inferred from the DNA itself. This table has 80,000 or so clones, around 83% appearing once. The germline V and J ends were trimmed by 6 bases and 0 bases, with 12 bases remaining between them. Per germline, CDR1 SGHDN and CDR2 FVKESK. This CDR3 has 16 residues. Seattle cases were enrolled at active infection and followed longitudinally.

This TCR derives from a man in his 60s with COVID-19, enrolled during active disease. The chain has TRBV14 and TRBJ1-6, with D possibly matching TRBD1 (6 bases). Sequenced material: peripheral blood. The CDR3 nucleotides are TGTGCCAGCAGAGGGGACACTAGCTCCTATAATTCACCCCTCCACTTT. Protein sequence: CASRGDTSSYNSPLHF.